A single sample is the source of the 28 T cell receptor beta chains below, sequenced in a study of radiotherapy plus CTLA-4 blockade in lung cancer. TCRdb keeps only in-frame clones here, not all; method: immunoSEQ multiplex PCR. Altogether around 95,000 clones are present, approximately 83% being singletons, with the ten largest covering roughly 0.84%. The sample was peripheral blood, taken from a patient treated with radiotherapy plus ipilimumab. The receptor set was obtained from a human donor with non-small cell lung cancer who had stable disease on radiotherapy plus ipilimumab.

The CDR3 sequence: CASKVGPSTDTQYF. CDR3 nucleotide sequence: TGTGCCAGTAAGGTAGGGCCGAGCACAGATACGCAGTATTTT. The chain links TRBV19 to TRBJ2-3; D is undetermined. Germline V gene sequence: CDR1 LNHDA, CDR2 SQIVND (reference sequence). V was cut by 7 bases and J by 0 bases, with 11 bases left in between. The length of the CDR3 is 14 residues.

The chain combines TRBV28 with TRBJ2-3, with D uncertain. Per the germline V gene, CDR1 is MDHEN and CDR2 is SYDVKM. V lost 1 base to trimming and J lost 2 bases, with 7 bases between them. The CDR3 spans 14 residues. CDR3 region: CASSLSGATDTQYF. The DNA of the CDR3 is TGTGCCAGCAGTTTATCCGGCGCCACAGATACGCAGTATTTT.

In DNA, the CDR3 is TGTGCCAGCAGCTCCAGCGGGGGAAACTCCTACGAGCAGTACTTC. Translating it yields CASSSSGGNSYEQYF. The rearrangement links TRBV7-6 to TRBJ2-7, with TRBD2 identical over 8 bases. Trimming at V came to 4 bases and at J to 0 bases, leaving 5 bases not matched to a gene. The CDR3 runs 15 residues. CDR1 SGHVS and CDR2 FNYEAQ come from the germline V gene.

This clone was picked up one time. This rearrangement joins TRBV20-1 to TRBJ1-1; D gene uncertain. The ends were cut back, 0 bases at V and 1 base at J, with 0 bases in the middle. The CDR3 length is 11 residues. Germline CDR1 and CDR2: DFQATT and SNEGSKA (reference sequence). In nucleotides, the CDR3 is TGCAGTGCTAGAGAGAACACTGAAGCTTTCTTT. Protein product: CSARENTEAFF.

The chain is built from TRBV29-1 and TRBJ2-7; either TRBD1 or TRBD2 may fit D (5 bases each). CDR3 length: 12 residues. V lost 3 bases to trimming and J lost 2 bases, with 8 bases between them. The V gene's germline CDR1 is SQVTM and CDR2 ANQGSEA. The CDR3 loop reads CSVERGPYEQYF. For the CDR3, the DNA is TGCAGCGTTGAGAGGGGACCCTACGAGCAGTACTTC.

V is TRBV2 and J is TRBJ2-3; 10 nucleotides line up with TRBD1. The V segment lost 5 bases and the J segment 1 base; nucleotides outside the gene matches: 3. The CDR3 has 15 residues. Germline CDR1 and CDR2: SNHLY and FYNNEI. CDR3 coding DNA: TGTGCCAGCAGTAGCGGGACAGGGGGCACAGATACGCAGTATTTT. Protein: CASSSGTGGTDTQYF. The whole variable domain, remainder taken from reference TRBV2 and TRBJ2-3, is EPEVTQTPSHQVTQMGQEVILRCVPISNHLYFYWYRQILGQKVEFLVSFYNNEISEKSEIFDDQFSVERPDGSNFTLKIRSTKLEDSAMYFCASSSGTGGTDTQYFGPGTRLTVL.

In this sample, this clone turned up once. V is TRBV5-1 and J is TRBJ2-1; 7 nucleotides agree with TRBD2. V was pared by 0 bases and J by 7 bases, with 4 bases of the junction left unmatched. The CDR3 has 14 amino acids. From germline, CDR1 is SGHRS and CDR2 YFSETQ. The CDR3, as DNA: TGCGCCAGCAGCTTGGGCGGGAGTACGAATGAGCAGTTCTTC. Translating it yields CASSLGGSTNEQFF.

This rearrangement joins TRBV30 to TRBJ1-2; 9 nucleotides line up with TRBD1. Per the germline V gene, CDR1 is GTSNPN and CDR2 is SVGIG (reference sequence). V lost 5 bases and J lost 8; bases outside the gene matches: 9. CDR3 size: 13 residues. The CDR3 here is CAWSLQGARGYTF. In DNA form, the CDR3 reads TGTGCCTGGTCCTTACAGGGGGCCAGGGGCTACACCTTC.

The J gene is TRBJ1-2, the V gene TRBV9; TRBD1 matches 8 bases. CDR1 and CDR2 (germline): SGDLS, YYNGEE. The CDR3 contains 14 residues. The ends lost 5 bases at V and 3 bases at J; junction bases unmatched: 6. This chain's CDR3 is CASRGRGRDYGYTF. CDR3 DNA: TGTGCCAGCAGAGGCAGGGGGCGGGACTATGGCTACACCTTC.

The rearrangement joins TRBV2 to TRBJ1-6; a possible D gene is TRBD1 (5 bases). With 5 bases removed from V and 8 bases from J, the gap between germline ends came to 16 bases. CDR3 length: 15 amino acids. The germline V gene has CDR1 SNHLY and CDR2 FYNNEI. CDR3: CASSLFPRVDSPLHF. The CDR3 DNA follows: TGTGCCAGCAGTCTTTTTCCCAGGGTTGATTCACCCCTCCACTTT.

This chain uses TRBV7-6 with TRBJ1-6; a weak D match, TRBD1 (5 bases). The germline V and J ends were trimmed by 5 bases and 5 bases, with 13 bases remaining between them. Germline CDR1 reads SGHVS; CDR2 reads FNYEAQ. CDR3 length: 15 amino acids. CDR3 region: CASSPDRPDNSPLHF. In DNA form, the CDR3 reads TGTGCCAGCAGCCCCGACAGACCGGATAATTCACCCCTCCACTTT.

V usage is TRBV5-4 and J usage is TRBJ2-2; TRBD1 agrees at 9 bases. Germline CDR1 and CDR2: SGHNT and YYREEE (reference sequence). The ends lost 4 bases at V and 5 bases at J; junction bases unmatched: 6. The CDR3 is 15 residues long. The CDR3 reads CASSPGQGRTGELFF. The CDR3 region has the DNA TGTGCCAGCAGCCCGGGACAGGGTCGGACCGGGGAGCTGTTTTTT.

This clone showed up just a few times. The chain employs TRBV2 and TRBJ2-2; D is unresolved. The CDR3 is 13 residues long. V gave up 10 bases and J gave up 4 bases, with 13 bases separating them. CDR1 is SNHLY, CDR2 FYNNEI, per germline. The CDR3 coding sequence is TGTGCCACACGGGCAGCACCCACCGGGGAGCTGTTTTTT. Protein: CATRAAPTGELFF.

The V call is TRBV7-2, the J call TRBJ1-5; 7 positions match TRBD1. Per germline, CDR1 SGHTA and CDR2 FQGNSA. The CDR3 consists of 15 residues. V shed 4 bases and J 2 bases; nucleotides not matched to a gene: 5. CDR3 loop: CASSSYRGGNQPQHF. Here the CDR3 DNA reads TGTGCCAGCAGCTCTTACAGGGGAGGCAATCAGCCCCAGCATTTT.

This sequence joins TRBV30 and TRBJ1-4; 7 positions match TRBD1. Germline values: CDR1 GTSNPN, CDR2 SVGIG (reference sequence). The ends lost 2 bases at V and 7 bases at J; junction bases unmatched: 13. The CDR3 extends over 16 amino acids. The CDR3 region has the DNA TGTGCCTGGAGTCCATCTCGACAGGGAGGTCGTGAAAAACTGTTTTTT. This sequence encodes CAWSPSRQGGREKLFF.

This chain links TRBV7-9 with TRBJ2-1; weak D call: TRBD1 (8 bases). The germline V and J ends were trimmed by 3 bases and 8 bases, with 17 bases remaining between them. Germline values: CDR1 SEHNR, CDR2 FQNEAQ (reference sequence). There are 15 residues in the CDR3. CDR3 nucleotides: TGTGCCAGCAGCTTCTACAGGGGGGGTTTCGATGAGCAGTTCTTC. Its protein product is CASSFYRGGFDEQFF.

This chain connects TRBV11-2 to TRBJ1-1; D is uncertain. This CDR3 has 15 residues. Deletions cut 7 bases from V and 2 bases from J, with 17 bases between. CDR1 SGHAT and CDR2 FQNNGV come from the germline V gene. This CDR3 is CASIPAGIHNTEAFF. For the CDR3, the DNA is TGTGCCAGCATCCCAGCGGGCATTCACAACACTGAAGCTTTCTTT.

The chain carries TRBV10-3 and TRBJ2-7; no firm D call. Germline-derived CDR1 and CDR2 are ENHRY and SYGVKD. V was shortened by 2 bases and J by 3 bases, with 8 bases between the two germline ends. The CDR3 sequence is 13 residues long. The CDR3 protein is CAISERGNYEQYF. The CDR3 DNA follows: TGTGCCATCAGTGAGCGTGGCAACTACGAGCAGTACTTC.

This CDR3 reads CASSLTRTGELFF. The CDR3 DNA sequence: TGTGCCAGCAGCCTCACTCGTACCGGGGAGCTGTTTTTT. This chain uses TRBV7-8 with TRBJ2-2; D uncertain. Germline assignment: CDR1 SGHVS and CDR2 FQNEAQ. This CDR3 has 13 amino acids. V was clipped by 5 bases and J by 5 bases, with 9 bases between them.

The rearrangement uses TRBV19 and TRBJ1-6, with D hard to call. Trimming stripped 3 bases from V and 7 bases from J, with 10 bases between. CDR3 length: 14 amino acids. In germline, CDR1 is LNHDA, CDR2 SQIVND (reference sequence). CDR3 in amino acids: CASSIRAENSPLHF. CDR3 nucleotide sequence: TGTGCCAGTAGTATTAGGGCCGAAAATTCACCCCTCCACTTT.

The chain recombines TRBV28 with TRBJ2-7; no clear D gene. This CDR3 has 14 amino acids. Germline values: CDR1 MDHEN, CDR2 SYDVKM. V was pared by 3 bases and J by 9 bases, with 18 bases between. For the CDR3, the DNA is TGTGCCAGCAGTTTCCGGGCCCAGACCCCCGGGCAGTACTTC. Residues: CASSFRAQTPGQYF.

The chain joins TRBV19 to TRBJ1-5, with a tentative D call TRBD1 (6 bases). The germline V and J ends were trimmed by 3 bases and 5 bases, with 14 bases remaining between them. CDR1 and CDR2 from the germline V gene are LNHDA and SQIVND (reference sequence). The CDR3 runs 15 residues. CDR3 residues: CASSMGGARDQPQHF. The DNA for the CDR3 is TGTGCCAGTAGTATGGGGGGGGCGCGGGATCAGCCCCAGCATTTT.

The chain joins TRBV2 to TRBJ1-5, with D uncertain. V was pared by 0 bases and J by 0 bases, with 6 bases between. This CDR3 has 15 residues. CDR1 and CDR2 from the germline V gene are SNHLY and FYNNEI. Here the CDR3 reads CASSEAGTSNQPQHF. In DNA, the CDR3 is TGTGCCAGCAGTGAAGCCGGAACTAGCAATCAGCCCCAGCATTTT. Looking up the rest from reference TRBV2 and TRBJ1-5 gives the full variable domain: EPEVTQTPSHQVTQMGQEVILRCVPISNHLYFYWYRQILGQKVEFLVSFYNNEISEKSEIFDDQFSVERPDGSNFTLKIRSTKLEDSAMYFCASSEAGTSNQPQHFGDGTRLSIL.

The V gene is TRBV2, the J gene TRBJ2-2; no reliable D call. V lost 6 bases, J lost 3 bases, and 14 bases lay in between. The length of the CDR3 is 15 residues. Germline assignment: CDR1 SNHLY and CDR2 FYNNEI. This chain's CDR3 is CASSPGYTDTGELFF. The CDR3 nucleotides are TGTGCCAGCAGCCCGGGTTATACGGACACCGGGGAGCTGTTTTTT.

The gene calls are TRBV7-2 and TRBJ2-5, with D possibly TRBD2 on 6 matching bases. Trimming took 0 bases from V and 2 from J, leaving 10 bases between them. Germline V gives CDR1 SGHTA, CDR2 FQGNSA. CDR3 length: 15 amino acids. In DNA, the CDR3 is TGTGCCAGCAGCTTAGCCGGGACTCCACAAGAGACCCAGTACTTC. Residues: CASSLAGTPQETQYF.

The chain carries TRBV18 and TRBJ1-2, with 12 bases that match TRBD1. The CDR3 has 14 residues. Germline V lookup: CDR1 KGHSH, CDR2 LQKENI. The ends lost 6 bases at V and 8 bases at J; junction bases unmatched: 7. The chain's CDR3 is CASSAGTGGIGYTF. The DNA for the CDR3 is TGTGCCAGCTCGGCCGGGACAGGGGGCATCGGCTACACCTTC.

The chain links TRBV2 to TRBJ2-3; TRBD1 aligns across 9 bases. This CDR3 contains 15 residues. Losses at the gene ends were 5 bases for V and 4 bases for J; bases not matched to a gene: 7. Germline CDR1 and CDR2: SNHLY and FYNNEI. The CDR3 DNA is TGTGCCAGCAGTCCGGACAGGGGAGTTTCAGATACGCAGTATTTT. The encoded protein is CASSPDRGVSDTQYF.

CDR3 bases: TGCGCCAGCAGTGACCCCGGAGGGCGGGACACTGAAGCTTTCTTT. It specifies CASSDPGGRDTEAFF. This chain uses TRBV10-2 with TRBJ1-1; D is uncertain. In germline, CDR1 is WSHSY, CDR2 SAAADI. The V end was cut by 3 bases, the J end by 3 bases, with 14 bases between. This CDR3 has 15 amino acids.